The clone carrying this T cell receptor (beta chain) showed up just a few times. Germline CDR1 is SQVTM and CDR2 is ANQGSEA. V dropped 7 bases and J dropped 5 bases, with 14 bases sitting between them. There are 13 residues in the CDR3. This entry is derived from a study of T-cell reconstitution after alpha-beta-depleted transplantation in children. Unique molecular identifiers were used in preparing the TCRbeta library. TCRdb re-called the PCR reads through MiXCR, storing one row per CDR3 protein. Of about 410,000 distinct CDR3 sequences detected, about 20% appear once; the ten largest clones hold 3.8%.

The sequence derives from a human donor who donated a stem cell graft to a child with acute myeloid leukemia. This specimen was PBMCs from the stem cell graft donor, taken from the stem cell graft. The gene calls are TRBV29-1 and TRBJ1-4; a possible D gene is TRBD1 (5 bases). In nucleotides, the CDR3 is TGCAGCGCTACACCAGGGACCAATGAAAAACTGTTTTTT. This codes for CSATPGTNEKLFF.